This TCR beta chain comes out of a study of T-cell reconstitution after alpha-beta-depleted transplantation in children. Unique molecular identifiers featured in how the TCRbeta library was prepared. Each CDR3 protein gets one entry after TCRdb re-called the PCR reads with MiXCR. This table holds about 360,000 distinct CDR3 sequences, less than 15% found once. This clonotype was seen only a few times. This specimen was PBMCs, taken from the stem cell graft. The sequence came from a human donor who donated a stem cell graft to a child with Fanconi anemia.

The CDR3 is CSARRDSQETQYF. In DNA, the CDR3 is TGCAGTGCCCGCCGGGACTCCCAAGAGACCCAGTACTTC. V usage is TRBV20-1 and J usage is TRBJ2-5, with a possible D match to TRBD2 (6 bases). CDR3 length: 13 residues. Per the germline V gene, CDR1 is DFQATT and CDR2 is SNEGSKA (reference sequence). V lost 6 bases, J lost 1 base, and 12 bases lay in between.